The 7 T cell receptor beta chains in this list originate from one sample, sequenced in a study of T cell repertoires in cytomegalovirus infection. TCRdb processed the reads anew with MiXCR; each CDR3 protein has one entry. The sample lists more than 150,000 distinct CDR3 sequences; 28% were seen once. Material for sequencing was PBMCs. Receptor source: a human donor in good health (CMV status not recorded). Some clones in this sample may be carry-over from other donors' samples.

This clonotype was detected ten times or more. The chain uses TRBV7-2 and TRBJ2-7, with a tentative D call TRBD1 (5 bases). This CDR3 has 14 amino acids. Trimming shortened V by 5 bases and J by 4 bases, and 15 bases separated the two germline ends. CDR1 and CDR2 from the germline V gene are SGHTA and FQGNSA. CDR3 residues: CASSLRLQAYEQYF. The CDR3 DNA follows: TGTGCCAGCAGCCTCCGTCTACAGGCTTACGAGCAGTACTTC.

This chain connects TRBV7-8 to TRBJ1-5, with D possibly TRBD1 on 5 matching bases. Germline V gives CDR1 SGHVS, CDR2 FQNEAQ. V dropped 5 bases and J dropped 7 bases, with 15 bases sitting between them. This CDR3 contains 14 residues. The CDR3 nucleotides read TGTGCCAGCAGCCTTAAGGTCGAGGGGCAGCCCCAGCATTTT. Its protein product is CASSLKVEGQPQHF.

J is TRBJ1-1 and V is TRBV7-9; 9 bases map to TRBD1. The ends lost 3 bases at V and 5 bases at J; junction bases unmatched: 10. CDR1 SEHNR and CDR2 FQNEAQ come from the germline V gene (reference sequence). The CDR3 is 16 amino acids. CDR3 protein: CASSLGTGRGETEAFF. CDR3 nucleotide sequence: TGTGCCAGCAGCTTGGGGACAGGGCGCGGGGAGACTGAAGCTTTCTTT.

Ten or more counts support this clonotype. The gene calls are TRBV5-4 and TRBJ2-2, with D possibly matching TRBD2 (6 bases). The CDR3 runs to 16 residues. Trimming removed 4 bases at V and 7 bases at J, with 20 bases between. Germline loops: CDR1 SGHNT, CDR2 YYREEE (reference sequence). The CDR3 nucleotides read TGTGCCAGCAGCGCGGGACTTTCAGCCGAGGGCGGGGAGCTGTTTTTT. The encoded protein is CASSAGLSAEGGELFF.

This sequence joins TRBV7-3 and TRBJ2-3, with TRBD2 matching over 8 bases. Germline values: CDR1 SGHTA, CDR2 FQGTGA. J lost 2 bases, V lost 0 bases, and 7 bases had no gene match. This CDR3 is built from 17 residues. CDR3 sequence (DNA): TGTGCCAGCAGCTTAACGACTGGCGGGGGGCCCACAGATACGCAGTATTTT. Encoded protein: CASSLTTGGGPTDTQYF.

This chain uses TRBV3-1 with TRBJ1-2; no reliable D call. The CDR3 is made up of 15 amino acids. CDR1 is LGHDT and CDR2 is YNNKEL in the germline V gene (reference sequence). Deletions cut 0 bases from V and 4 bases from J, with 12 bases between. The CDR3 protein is CASSQEVAPGYGYTF. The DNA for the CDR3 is TGTGCCAGCAGCCAAGAGGTGGCCCCCGGCTATGGCTACACCTTC.

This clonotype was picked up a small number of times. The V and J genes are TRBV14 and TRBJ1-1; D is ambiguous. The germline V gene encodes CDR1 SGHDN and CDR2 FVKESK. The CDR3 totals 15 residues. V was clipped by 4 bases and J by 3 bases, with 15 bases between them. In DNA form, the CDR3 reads TGTGCCAGCAGCCTCTCGACCGGAATGGACACTGAAGCTTTCTTT. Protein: CASSLSTGMDTEAFF.